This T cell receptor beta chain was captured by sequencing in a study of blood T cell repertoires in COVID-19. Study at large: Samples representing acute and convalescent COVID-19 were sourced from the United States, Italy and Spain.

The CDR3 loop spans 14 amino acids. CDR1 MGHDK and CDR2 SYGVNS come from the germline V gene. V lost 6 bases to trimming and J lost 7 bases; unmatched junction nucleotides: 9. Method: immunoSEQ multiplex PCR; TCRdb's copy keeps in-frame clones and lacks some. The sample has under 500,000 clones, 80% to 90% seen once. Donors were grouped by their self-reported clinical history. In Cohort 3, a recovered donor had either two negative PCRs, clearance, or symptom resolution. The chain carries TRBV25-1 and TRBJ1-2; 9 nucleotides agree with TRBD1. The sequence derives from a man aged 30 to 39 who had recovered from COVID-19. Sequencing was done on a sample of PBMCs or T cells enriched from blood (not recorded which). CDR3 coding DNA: TGTGCCAGCAGAAAAACAGGGGGCGAGAGTGGCTACACCTTC. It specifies CASRKTGGESGYTF.